This TCR beta chain was identified during a study of blood T cell repertoires in COVID-19. The wider study: Sample material is recorded as cDNA or gDNA derived from T cells, B-cell-depleted T cells, or PBMCs.

The repertoire was sequenced with immunoSEQ multiplex PCR; TCRdb's copy has only in-frame clones and lacks some. The sample contains more than 250,000 clones, roughly nine tenths of which appear only once. Recruitment covered about 25 US areas and drew participants whose ages spanned about 18 to 89 years. Resolution of symptoms, clearance, or two negative PCRs was present in recovered Cohort 3 donors. This clone came up a few times. V gave up 5 bases and J gave up 3 bases, with 15 bases separating them. Germline-derived CDR1 and CDR2 are MNHEY and SMNVEV (reference sequence). This CDR3 contains 15 residues.

This TCR came from a woman aged 25 to 39 who had recovered from COVID-19. The chain links TRBV27 to TRBJ2-3; possible D gene TRBD1, 6 bases. Sequencing input: PBMCs or T cells enriched from blood (not recorded which). CDR3 loop: CASSNGQPGTDTQYF. The DNA for the CDR3 is TGTGCCAGCAGTAACGGACAGCCGGGTACAGATACGCAGTATTTT.